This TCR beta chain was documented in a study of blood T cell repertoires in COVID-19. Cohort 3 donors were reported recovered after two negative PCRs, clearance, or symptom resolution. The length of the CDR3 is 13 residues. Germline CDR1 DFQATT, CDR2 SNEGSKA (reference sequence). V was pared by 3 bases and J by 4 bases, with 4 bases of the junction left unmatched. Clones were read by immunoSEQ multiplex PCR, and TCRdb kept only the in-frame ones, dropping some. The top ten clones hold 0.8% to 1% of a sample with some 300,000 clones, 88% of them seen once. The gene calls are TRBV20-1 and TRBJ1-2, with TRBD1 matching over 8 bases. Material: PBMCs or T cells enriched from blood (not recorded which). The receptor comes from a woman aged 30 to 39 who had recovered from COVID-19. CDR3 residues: CSASGRGPYGYTF. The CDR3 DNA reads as TGCAGTGCTAGTGGCAGGGGGCCCTATGGCTACACCTTC.